Listed below are T cell receptor beta chains from one sample, sequenced in a study of blood T cell repertoires in COVID-19. Clones were read by immunoSEQ multiplex PCR, and TCRdb kept only the in-frame ones, dropping some. The sample holds some 300,000 clones, 85% to 90% seen once. The sample consisted of PBMCs or T cells enriched from blood (not recorded which). The receptors shown here come from a woman younger than 45 who had recovered from COVID-19. Both conserved end residues are part of each CDR3. D genes are given only for firm matches. Some rows have no size entry. The others give once, few or many, or a class for an expanded clone.

13	TRBV12-3/TRBV12-4	NA	TRBJ2-7	NA	TGTGCCAGCAGTTTAGGTACTACCTACGAGCAGTACTTC	CASSLGTTYEQYF
19	TRBV14	once	TRBJ2-4	TRBD2	TGTGCCAGCAGCCAAGAGGGACTAGCGGGAACCTGGAGGAAAAACATTCAGTACTTC	CASSQEGLAGTWRKNIQYF
14	TRBV11-3	NA	TRBJ2-5	TRBD1	TGTGCCAGCAGCCCTCGACAGGGACAAGAGACCCAGTACTTC	CASSPRQGQETQYF
15	TRBV28	NA	TRBJ2-6	NA	TGTGCCAGCAGCCCAGGGGTCTCTGGGGCCAACGTCCTGACTTTC	CASSPGVSGANVLTF
14	TRBV30	NA	TRBJ2-1	TRBD2	TGTGCCTGGAGTCGGACTAGCTCCTACAATGAGCAGTTCTTC	CAWSRTSSYNEQFF
14	TRBV6-1	NA	TRBJ1-1	NA	TGTGCCAGCAGTGAATGGGGAGGGGTTACTGAAGCTTTCTTT	CASSEWGGVTEAFF
16	TRBV6-6	NA	TRBJ2-7	NA	TGTGCCAGCAGTTGGGGAGTAGCGGAGAGCTCCTACGAGCAGTACTTC	CASSWGVAESSYEQYF
22	TRBV27	NA	TRBJ2-7	TRBD2	TGTGCCAGCAGTTTAAGGGTCAGGGAGACGCGCATTCCCGGGACTAGCGGGAGGACCCGAAACTTC	CASSLRVRETRIPGTSGRTRNF
13	TRBV25-1	NA	TRBJ1-6	NA	TGTGCCAGCAGTTTGGGGCACAAGTCACCCCTCCACTTT	CASSLGHKSPLHF
14	TRBV4-2	few	TRBJ1-2	TRBD1	TGTGCCAGCAGCCGAACGGACAGGGCTGGTGGCTACACCTTC	CASSRTDRAGGYTF
21	TRBV29-1	once	TRBJ2-1	TRBD2	TGCAGCGTTGGATTTGGGAGTTGGGAAATTCCGAGCGGGAGTGGTCCAAATGAGCAGTTCTTC	CSVGFGSWEIPSGSGPNEQFF
19	TRBV21-1	NA	TRBJ2-6	NA	TGTGCCAGCAGCAAAGCGCTGAGGGTAATGTTCTCTGGGGCCAACGTCCTGACTTTC	CASSKALRVMFSGANVLTF
15	TRBV5-1	NA	TRBJ2-7	NA	TGCGCCAGCAGCTTGGTCAACGCGGCCGCCTACGAGCAGTACTTC	CASSLVNAAAYEQYF
15	TRBV18	NA	TRBJ2-1	TRBD1	TGTGCCAGCTCACCACAGGGGGCCCCCTACAATGAGCAGTTCTTC	CASSPQGAPYNEQFF
16	TRBV7-2	once	TRBJ2-1	TRBD2	TGTGCCAGCAGTTTGAAACTAGCGGGAGTCTACAATGAGCAGTTCTTC	CASSLKLAGVYNEQFF
17	TRBV28	NA	TRBJ2-2	TRBD1	TGTGCCAGCAGTTCCTATTCGACAGGGGTCGACACCGGGGAGCTGTTTTTT	CASSSYSTGVDTGELFF
17	TRBV9	NA	TRBJ2-1	TRBD2	TGTGCCAGCAGCGTACCCATAGCGGGAGGGCCACCTAATGAGCAGTTCTTC	CASSVPIAGGPPNEQFF
13	TRBV7-9	once	TRBJ1-2	NA	TGTGCCAGCAGCCTTGGACTGATATATGGCTACACCTTC	CASSLGLIYGYTF
13	TRBV15	NA	TRBJ2-7	NA	TGTGCCACCAGCCTCGGCAGGGACTACGAGCAGTACTTC	CATSLGRDYEQYF
12	TRBV7-6	NA	TRBJ2-5	NA	TGTGCCAGCAGCGCCAGCCAAGAGACCCAGTACTTC	CASSASQETQYF
14	TRBV7-9	NA	TRBJ1-5	NA	TGTGCCAGCAGCTTATCAGGGATCAATCAGCCCCAGCATTTT	CASSLSGINQPQHF
16	TRBV6-6	NA	TRBJ2-7	NA	TGTGCCAGCAGCAACGGTCAGCGCGCGACCTCCTACGAGCAGTACTTC	CASSNGQRATSYEQYF